The 23 T cell receptor beta chains listed next were all sequenced from one sample in a study of shared clonotypes between healthy human individuals. TCRdb keeps only in-frame clones here, not all; method: immunoSEQ multiplex PCR. The data show under 550,000 clones, 96% seen once. Sample: naive CD4+ T cells sorted from blood. Subset specified: CD45RA+ positively selected. The receptors here all came from a woman in her thirties in good health.

The V gene is TRBV28, the J gene TRBJ2-5; 7 positions agree with TRBD1. The germline V gene encodes CDR1 MDHEN and CDR2 SYDVKM. This CDR3 is built from 13 residues. With V trimmed by 4 bases and J by 5 bases, 4 bases remained unmatched. The CDR3 coding sequence is TGTGCCAGCAGTTCACAGGGGACGGAGACCCAGTACTTC. Residues: CASSSQGTETQYF.

The count of this clone is one. The chain uses TRBV7-2 and TRBJ1-1; D gene ambiguous. The CDR3 consists of 15 residues. Germline values: CDR1 SGHTA, CDR2 FQGNSA. Trimming took off 0 bases at V and 1 base at J, with 9 bases between the two ends. CDR3: CASSLALGKNTEAFF. CDR3 coding DNA: TGTGCCAGCAGCTTAGCTCTGGGGAAGAACACTGAAGCTTTCTTT.

V gene TRBV27 combines with J gene TRBJ2-5, with D perhaps TRBD2 (6 bases). The better agreement between TRBJ2-7 and the DNA end casts doubt on the J call. Germline V gene data show CDR1 as MNHEY and CDR2 as SMNVEV (reference sequence). CDR3 length equals 15 residues. The CDR3 reads CASSLLGSWPYEQYF. The CDR3 bases are TGTGCCAGCAGTTTACTCGGGAGTTGGCCCTACGAGCAGTACTTC.

This clone came up once. The chain joins TRBV11-2 to TRBJ1-5; D remains ambiguous. This CDR3 comprises 13 residues. Germline CDR1 reads SGHAT; CDR2 reads FQNNGV. Between the trimmed V and J ends, which lost 3 bases and 5 bases, there was a span of 8 bases. The CDR3 nucleotides are TGTGCCAGCAGCTTCCAGCGGGATCAGCCCCAGCATTTT. Translation gives CASSFQRDQPQHF.

This clone occurred once. The chain uses TRBV5-1 and TRBJ2-3, with 7 bases fitting TRBD1. CDR3 size: 16 residues. Germline trimming cut 4 bases from V and 4 bases from J; bases unmatched to any gene: 12. Germline V gene lookup returns CDR1 SGHRS and CDR2 YFSETQ. CDR3 DNA: TGCGCCAGCAGCGCTGAGGGACAGCCGGTCGCAGATACGCAGTATTTT. As protein: CASSAEGQPVADTQYF.

V usage is TRBV6-1 and J usage is TRBJ1-3; unclear D gene. The CDR3 is 13 residues long. Trimming removed 3 bases at V and 0 bases at J, with 3 bases between. The germline V gene encodes CDR1 MNHNS and CDR2 SASEGT. CDR3 loop: CASSEFSGNTIYF. For the CDR3, the DNA is TGTGCCAGCAGTGAGTTCTCTGGAAACACCATATATTTT.

The V call is TRBV11-1, the J call TRBJ2-5, with 7 bases fitting TRBD1. The CDR3 length is 13 residues. J was trimmed by 5 bases and V by 5 bases; bases with no gene match: 5. CDR1 is SGHAT and CDR2 is FQDESV in the germline V gene (reference sequence). The CDR3 protein is CASSPTGMETQYF. The CDR3 nucleotides read TGTGCCAGCAGCCCGACAGGGATGGAGACCCAGTACTTC.

The chain combines TRBV5-8 with TRBJ1-1; D is uncertain. Germline V gene data show CDR1 as SGHTS and CDR2 as YDEGEE. With 3 bases removed from V and 0 bases from J, the gap between germline ends came to 12 bases. The CDR3 has 15 residues. The CDR3 reads CASSSFGGVNTEAFF. For the CDR3, the DNA is TGTGCCAGCAGCTCTTTTGGCGGGGTGAACACTGAAGCTTTCTTT.

V is TRBV5-1 and J is TRBJ2-5; possible D gene TRBD2, 5 bases. This CDR3 spans 13 amino acids. Per the germline V gene, CDR1 is SGHRS and CDR2 is YFSETQ. V lost 0 bases to trimming and J lost 4 bases, with 7 bases between them. The CDR3 protein is CASSLEGRETQYF. DNA for the CDR3: TGCGCCAGCAGCTTGGAAGGGAGAGAGACCCAGTACTTC.

This chain connects TRBV28 to TRBJ1-2; D might be TRBD1 (5 bases). Trimming stripped 6 bases from V and 2 bases from J, with 16 bases between. Looked up from germline, CDR1 is MDHEN and CDR2 is SYDVKM. The CDR3 length is 15 residues. This CDR3 is CASSPGQGPNYGYTF. CDR3 bases: TGTGCCAGCAGCCCCGGGCAGGGCCCCAACTATGGCTACACCTTC.

This clone was counted a single time. One end of the junction varies from germline; a read error may be responsible. The chain combines TRBV10-3 with TRBJ2-7; the match to TRBD1 covers 8 bases. Germline lookup yields CDR1 ENHRY and CDR2 SYGVKD. This CDR3 region has 18 residues. For the CDR3, the DNA is TGTGCCATCAGTGAGTCGGAGGGACAGGAGTCCCCTGCCTACGGGCAGTACTTC. This codes for CAISESEGQESPAYGQYF.

The chain has TRBV28 and TRBJ2-5, with no clear D. The end of the DNA aligns better with TRBJ2-7, so the J call may be wrong. Germline V lookup: CDR1 MDHEN, CDR2 SYDVKM. The CDR3 totals 13 residues. CDR3 in amino acids: CASKPRRVYEQYF. The CDR3 DNA sequence: TGTGCCAGCAAGCCTCGTCGGGTCTACGAGCAGTACTTC.

The chain uses TRBV5-1 and TRBJ2-7; tentatively, D is TRBD1 (6 bases). V lost 2 bases and J 5 bases, leaving 14 bases between the germline ends. CDR1 SGHRS and CDR2 YFSETQ come from the germline V gene. This CDR3 has 14 amino acids. CDR3 bases: TGCGCCAGCAGCTTTAATGACAGGAATGACGAGCAGTACTTC. The encoded protein is CASSFNDRNDEQYF.

This chain joins TRBV6-6 and TRBJ1-5, with TRBD1 matching over 7 bases. The germline V gene encodes CDR1 MNHNY and CDR2 SVGAGI (reference sequence). The ends lost 4 bases at V and 0 bases at J; junction bases unmatched: 6. CDR3 length: 16 residues. The CDR3: CASSSVGQDSNQPQHF. Here the CDR3 DNA reads TGTGCCAGCAGTTCCGTCGGACAGGATAGCAATCAGCCCCAGCATTTT.

The V and J genes are TRBV7-2 and TRBJ2-3; D possibly corresponds to TRBD2 (5 bases). The CDR3 runs to 14 residues. Per germline, CDR1 SGHTA and CDR2 FQGNSA. V gave up 5 bases and J gave up 0 bases, with 9 bases separating them. The DNA of the CDR3 is TGTGCCAGCAGCCGTAGCGTGAGCACAGATACGCAGTATTTT. It is translated as CASSRSVSTDTQYF.

The rearrangement joins TRBV4-1 to TRBJ1-1; no clear D. This CDR3 spans 14 amino acids. V dropped 4 bases and J dropped 7 bases, with 16 bases sitting between them. CDR1 and CDR2 (germline): MGHRA, YSYEKL. DNA for the CDR3: TGCGCCAGCAGCCGGATGGGAGGTACACTTGAAGCTTTCTTT. Translation gives CASSRMGGTLEAFF.

This chain uses TRBV5-1 with TRBJ1-1; perhaps TRBD1 as D (6 bases). The germline V gene has CDR1 SGHRS and CDR2 YFSETQ. Trimming shortened V by 0 bases and J by 5 bases, and 14 bases separated the two germline ends. The CDR3 totals 15 residues. This CDR3 is CASSLVSGVGTEAFF. CDR3 in DNA: TGCGCCAGCAGCTTGGTGTCAGGGGTAGGGACTGAAGCTTTCTTT. Based on the CDR3 plus reference TRBV5-1 and TRBJ1-1, the full variable domain is KAGVTQTPRYLIKTRGQQVTLSCSPISGHRSVSWYQQTPGQGLQFLFEYFSETQRNKGNFPGRFSGRQFSNSRSEMNVSTLELGDSALYLCASSLVSGVGTEAFFGQGTRLTVV.

This rearrangement joins TRBV4-2 to TRBJ2-1; 8 positions match TRBD2. CDR1 and CDR2 from the germline V gene are LGHNA and YNFKEQ. The CDR3 has 16 residues. Trimming removed 4 bases from V and 4 bases from J; junction bases left unmatched: 9. The CDR3, as DNA: TGTGCCAGCAGCCCTTTTAGCGGGACCGAATACAATGAGCAGTTCTTC. This translates into CASSPFSGTEYNEQFF.

The chain recombines TRBV5-1 with TRBJ2-1; perhaps D is TRBD1 or TRBD2 (5 bases each). V lost 1 base to trimming and J lost 5 bases, with 22 bases between them. The germline gives CDR1 SGHRS, CDR2 YFSETQ. The CDR3 extends over 18 amino acids. This chain's CDR3 is CASSLRGSAGNRNNEQFF. CDR3 DNA: TGCGCCAGCAGCTTGAGAGGTTCGGCCGGGAACAGGAACAATGAGCAGTTCTTC. Together with reference TRBV5-1 and TRBJ2-1, the CDR3 gives the full variable domain: KAGVTQTPRYLIKTRGQQVTLSCSPISGHRSVSWYQQTPGQGLQFLFEYFSETQRNKGNFPGRFSGRQFSNSRSEMNVSTLELGDSALYLCASSLRGSAGNRNNEQFFGPGTRLTVL.

The V call is TRBV11-2, the J call TRBJ2-2; 11 nucleotides agree with TRBD2. This CDR3 is built from 17 residues. Germline CDR1 and CDR2: SGHAT and FQNNGV. The V segment lost 5 bases and the J segment 5 bases; nucleotides outside the gene matches: 10. CDR3 loop: CASSIITSGSGTGELFF. The CDR3, as DNA: TGTGCCAGCAGCATAATTACTAGCGGGAGTGGGACCGGGGAGCTGTTTTTT.

The rearrangement uses TRBV10-3 and TRBJ2-7; TRBD1 or TRBD2 may be the D gene (7 bases each). The CDR3 runs to 14 residues. V shed 10 bases and J shed 4 bases, with 20 bases lying between them. Germline-derived CDR1 and CDR2 are ENHRY and SYGVKD. As DNA, the CDR3 is TGTGCCACCACTGGGGGGGCAGGGGGATACGAGCAGTACTTC. It encodes CATTGGAGGYEQYF.

The chain combines TRBV9 with TRBJ2-7; 8 bases align to TRBD2. V shed 4 bases, J shed 6 bases, and the junction held 12 bases outside the gene matches. The CDR3 runs 15 residues. Germline V gives CDR1 SGDLS, CDR2 YYNGEE. The CDR3 sequence is CASSRGAGGWVEQYF. The CDR3 DNA reads TGTGCCAGCAGCCGAGGGGCGGGAGGCTGGGTCGAGCAGTACTTC.

This rearrangement joins TRBV5-1 to TRBJ2-2; D gene ambiguous. The V gene lost 0 bases and the J gene lost 2 bases, with 11 bases spanning the gap. CDR3 size: 16 residues. Germline-derived CDR1 and CDR2 are SGHRS and YFSETQ. The CDR3 DNA follows: TGCGCCAGCAGCTTGGCCGTGCCCGTCAACACCGGGGAGCTGTTTTTT. Translated: CASSLAVPVNTGELFF.